This TCR beta chain was obtained from a study of cytomegalovirus exposure and HLA in healthy donors. The study, taken as a whole, reports: Among TCR beta chains of equal frequency, HLA-associated ones were more clonally expanded in a later analysis. Researchers reported from a later analysis that most CMV-associated TCR beta chains appeared HLA-restricted.

The CDR3 has 14 residues. CDR1 is SGHTA, CDR2 FQGNSA, per germline. V was pared by 4 bases and J by 2 bases, with 11 bases between. Worth noting for this clone: No antigen is known for it.

Use of 60 Vbeta and 13 Jbeta primers characterized the PCR. Data came from immunoSEQ multiplex PCR; TCRdb stores just in-frame clones and leaves some out. The sample shows 55,000 to 80,000 clones, around 67% of them seen only once. Sampled while nominally healthy, donors likely had unrecorded immune exposures. This clonotype was sampled from a woman under 40 in good health and CMV-seronegative. Sample: PBMCs. This chain uses TRBV7-2 with TRBJ1-2, with D maybe TRBD1 (6 bases). The CDR3 here is CASSSDRYNYGYTF. DNA of the CDR3: TGTGCCAGCAGCTCTGACAGGTACAACTATGGCTACACCTTC.